This T cell receptor (beta chain) was captured in a study of Graves' ophthalmopathy and Graves' hyperthyroidism. Points from the study as a whole: In blood appeared most of the expanded thyroid clonotypes whose frequency exceeded 0.001.

As the template, RNA transcripts were used to amplify TCR beta CDR3 regions. The library came from an HTBI-primed first-round RT-PCR and a second-round multiplex PCR. TCRdb redid the calling of the multiplex PCR reads with MiXCR, one entry per CDR3 protein. The data show roughly 1.1 million distinct CDR3 sequences, about two fifths seen once. This clonotype was recorded many times. As yet, its antigen is unknown. Trimming took 4 bases from V and 5 from J; bases not matched to a gene: 7. Germline CDR1 and CDR2: SNHLY and FYNNEI. The CDR3 spans 15 residues. Sequencing was performed on peripheral blood or thyroid tissue (not recorded which). The sequence was collected from an adult man with Graves' hyperthyroidism. The chain links TRBV2 to TRBJ2-5, with 10 bases lining up with TRBD2. CDR3 sequence (DNA): TGTGCCAGCAGTGTATCTAGCGGGAGTTTGGAGACCCAGTACTTC. Amino acid sequence: CASSVSSGSLETQYF.